Below, one T cell receptor beta chain is given with its context. This record belongs to a study of blood T cell repertoires in COVID-19. In the study overall: T cells, B-cell-depleted T cells, or PBMCs supplied cDNA or gDNA.

Trimming removed 3 bases at V and 0 bases at J, with 12 bases between. CDR3 length: 15 amino acids. Germline lookup yields CDR1 LNHDA and CDR2 SQIVND (reference sequence). Per the original methods: Reference gene primer amplification gave nucleated cell count estimates. Measured with immunoSEQ multiplex PCR; TCRdb has only the in-frame clones, and not every one. From that table come the V and J calls and clone size; the DNA was used to work out D and trimming. The data contain 300,000 to 400,000 clones, around 87% of them singletons. The clonotype originates from a woman aged 50 to 65 with COVID-19, enrolled during active disease. The rearrangement joins TRBV19 to TRBJ2-7, with TRBD1 as a possible D gene (5 bases). The specimen sequenced was peripheral blood. Here the CDR3 DNA reads TGTGCCAGTAGTATGGACACTCCGAGCTCCTACGAGCAGTACTTC. The encoded protein is CASSMDTPSSYEQYF.